This T cell receptor beta chain came from a study of shared clonotypes between healthy human individuals. Findings and caveats of the study: Limitation of the genetic and exposure-history diversity represented came from the few donors. Generally, estimated richness proved larger in naive subsets than it did in memory subsets.

The genomic DNA of each subset was split evenly across several immunoSEQ plates. The method was immunoSEQ multiplex PCR; TCRdb's version includes in-frame clones alone and lacks a portion of them. The data hold millions of clones, with 93% observed a single time. Trimming removed 6 bases from V and 5 bases from J, with 7 bases in between. The CDR3 has 11 residues. Germline V gene lookup returns CDR1 MNHNY and CDR2 SVGAGI (reference sequence). Regarding this clone: Its matching antigen is unknown.

The material sequenced was naive CD4+ T cells from PBMCs. Sample subset: CD45RA+ positively selected. J is TRBJ2-5 and V is TRBV6-6; D possibly corresponds to TRBD2 (5 bases). The receptor was isolated from a man aged 18 to 30 in good health. Some clones in this sample may be carry-over from other donors' samples. The CDR3 coding sequence is TGTGCCAGCAGCTCGGGGGAGACCCAGTACTTC. Protein product: CASSSGETQYF.